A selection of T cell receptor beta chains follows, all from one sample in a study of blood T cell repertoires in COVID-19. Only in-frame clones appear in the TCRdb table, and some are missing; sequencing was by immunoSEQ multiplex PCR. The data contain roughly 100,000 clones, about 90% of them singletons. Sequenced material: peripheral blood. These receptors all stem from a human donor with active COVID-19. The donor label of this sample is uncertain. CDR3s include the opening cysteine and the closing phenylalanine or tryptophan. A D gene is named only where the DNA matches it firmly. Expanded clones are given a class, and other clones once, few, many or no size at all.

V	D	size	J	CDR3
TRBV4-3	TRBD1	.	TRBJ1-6	CASSPGTVNSPLHF
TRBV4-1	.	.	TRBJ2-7	CASTSTDYYEQYF
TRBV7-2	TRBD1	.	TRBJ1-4	CASSLDRVNEKLFF
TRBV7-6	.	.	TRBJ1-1	CASSPLGQLGNTEAFF
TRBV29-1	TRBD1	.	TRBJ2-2	CSVKGQGAGTGELFF
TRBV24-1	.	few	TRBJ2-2	CATSDPGTPNTGELFF
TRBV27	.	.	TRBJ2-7	CASSPPARVQYF
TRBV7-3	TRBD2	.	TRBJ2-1	CASSLSGRDNEQFF
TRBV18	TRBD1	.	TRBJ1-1	CASSPQGDRGTEAFF
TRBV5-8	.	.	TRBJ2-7	CATMGATHNYEQYF
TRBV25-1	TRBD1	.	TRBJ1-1	CASRHTGDTEAFF
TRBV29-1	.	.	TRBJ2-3	CGYRLSTDTQYF
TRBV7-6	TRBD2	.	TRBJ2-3	CASSLVPGGLSTDTQYF
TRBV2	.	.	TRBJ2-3	CASSDTVGSTDTQYF
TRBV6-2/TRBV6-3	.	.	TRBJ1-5	CASSYSRRDRSNQPQHF
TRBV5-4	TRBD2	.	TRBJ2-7	CASSSGVTSDYEQYF
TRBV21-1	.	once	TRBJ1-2	CASSEPGQGAYGYTF
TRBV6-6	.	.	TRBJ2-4	CASSYSGADKNIQYF